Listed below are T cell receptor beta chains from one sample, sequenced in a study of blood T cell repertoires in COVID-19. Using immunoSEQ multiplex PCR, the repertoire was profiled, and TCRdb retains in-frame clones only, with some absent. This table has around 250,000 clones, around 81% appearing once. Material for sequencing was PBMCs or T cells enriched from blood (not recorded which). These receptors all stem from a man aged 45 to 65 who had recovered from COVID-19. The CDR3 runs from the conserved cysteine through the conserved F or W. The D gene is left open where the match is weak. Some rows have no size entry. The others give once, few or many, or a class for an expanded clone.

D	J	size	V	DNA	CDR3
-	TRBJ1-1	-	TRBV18	TGTGCCAGCTCGTCGACAGAGAACACTGAAGCTTTCTTT	CASSSTENTEAFF
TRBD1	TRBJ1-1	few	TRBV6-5	TGTGCCACTTTCCTGGAGGGGGCCACTGAAGCTTTCTTT	CATFLEGATEAFF
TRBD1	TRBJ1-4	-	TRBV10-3	TGTGCCATCAGCCGGGACAGTTGGGAAAAACTGTTTTTT	CAISRDSWEKLFF
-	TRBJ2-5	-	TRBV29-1	TGCAGCGTTGGATTTACTCGGGGAAACGGGGAGACCCAGTACTTC	CSVGFTRGNGETQYF
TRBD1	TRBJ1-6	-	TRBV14	TGTGCCAGCAGCCTCGCGACCGGGACAGTTTCCTATAATTCACCCCTCCACTTT	CASSLATGTVSYNSPLHF
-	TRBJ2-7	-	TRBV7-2	TGTGCCAGCAGGGTAGGCCATGGAGCCTACGAGCAGTACTTC	CASRVGHGAYEQYF
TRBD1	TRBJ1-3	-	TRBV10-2	TGCGCCAGCAGGGACAGGGCGAACTCTGGAAACACCATATATTTT	CASRDRANSGNTIYF
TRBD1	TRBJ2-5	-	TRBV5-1	TGCGCCAGCAGCGTGACAGGGGGGGCAGAGACCCAGTACTTC	CASSVTGGAETQYF
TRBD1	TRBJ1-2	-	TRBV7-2	TGTGCCAGCATCGTAACAGGGGGTGACTATGGCTACACCTTC	CASIVTGGDYGYTF
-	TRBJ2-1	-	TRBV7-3	TGTGCCAGCAGCTTAAGGGAGGCACACAATGAGCAGTTCTTC	CASSLREAHNEQFF
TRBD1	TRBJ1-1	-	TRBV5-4	TGTGCCAGCAGCTTGGATCTACCGGGGACAGGGGTTACTGAAGCTTTCTTT	CASSLDLPGTGVTEAFF
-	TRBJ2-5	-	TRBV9	TGTGCCAGCAGCGTAGGTCCTAGCCCCCAAGAGACCCAGTACTTC	CASSVGPSPQETQYF
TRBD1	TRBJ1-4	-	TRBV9	TGTGCCAGCAGCGTTACGGAAAACAGGGGTGAAAAACTGTTTTTT	CASSVTENRGEKLFF
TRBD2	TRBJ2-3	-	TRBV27	TGTGCCAGCAGTCGGGCAGCGGGAGGGCCCTATACGCAGTATTTT	CASSRAAGGPYTQYF
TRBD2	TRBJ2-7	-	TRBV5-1	TGCGCCAGCAGTCGGGCTAGCGGGGGGGCAATCGAAGAGCAGTACTTC	CASSRASGGAIEEQYF
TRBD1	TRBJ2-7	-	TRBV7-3	TGTGCCAGCAGCCCCAGGGGGACCTACGAGCAGTACTTC	CASSPRGTYEQYF
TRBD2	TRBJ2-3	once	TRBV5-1	TGCGCCAGCAGCCGACTTGCGGGGGGCGGCGGAGTGGCAGATACGCAGTATTTT	CASSRLAGGGGVADTQYF
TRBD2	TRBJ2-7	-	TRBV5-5	TGTGCCAGCAGCTTGCGGGCCTTGGGAGCGGGAGAGCAGTACTTC	CASSLRALGAGEQYF
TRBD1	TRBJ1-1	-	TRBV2	TGTGCCAGCAGAGTGGGCAGGGGGCGTGTAGGCAACACTGAAGCTTTCTTT	CASRVGRGRVGNTEAFF
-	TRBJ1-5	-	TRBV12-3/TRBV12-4	TGTGCCAGCAGTCTCCTGGGGGGGCAGCCCCAGCATTTT	CASSLLGGQPQHF
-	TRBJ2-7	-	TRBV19	TGTGCCAGTAGTATAGCAGGGCGCGAGCAGTACTTC	CASSIAGREQYF
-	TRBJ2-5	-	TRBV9	TGTGCCAGCAGCGTAGGGACAACCAGGCGGGAGACCCAGTACTTC	CASSVGTTRRETQYF
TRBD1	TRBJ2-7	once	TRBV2	TGTGCCAGCAGTCCACAGGGGGCCGGGATCGAGCAGTACTTC	CASSPQGAGIEQYF
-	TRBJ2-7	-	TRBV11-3	TGTGCCAGCAGCTTAAGTTCCAGCGGCAAGCAGTACTTC	CASSLSSSGKQYF
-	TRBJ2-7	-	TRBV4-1	TGCGCCAGCAGCCATTCTGCTCAGGGGTACGAGCAGTACTTC	CASSHSAQGYEQYF
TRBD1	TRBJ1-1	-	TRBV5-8	TGTGCCAGCAGCTCGTGGACAGGAAGGAACACTGAAGCTTTCTTT	CASSSWTGRNTEAFF
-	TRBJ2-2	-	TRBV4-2	TGTGCCAGCAGCCAAGATTCGGCGGGGTTCACCGGGGAGCTGTTTTTT	CASSQDSAGFTGELFF
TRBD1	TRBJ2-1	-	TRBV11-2	TGTGCCAGCAGCTCTGGGACAGGGGACTACAATGAGCAGTTCTTC	CASSSGTGDYNEQFF
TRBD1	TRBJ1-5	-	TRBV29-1	TGCAGCGTCGGACAGGGAAATCAGCCCCAGCATTTT	CSVGQGNQPQHF
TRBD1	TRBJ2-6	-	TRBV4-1	TGCGCCAGCAGCCAAGTTCGGGACAGTATATACTCTGGGGCCAACGTCCTGACTTTC	CASSQVRDSIYSGANVLTF
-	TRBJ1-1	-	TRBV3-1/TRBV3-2	TGTGCCAGCAGCCAAGAGCCCAGTTTCACTGAAGCTTTCTTT	CASSQEPSFTEAFF
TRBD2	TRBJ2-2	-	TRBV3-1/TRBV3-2	TGTGCCAGCAGTCTTTCTGGCGCGGGAGGGACCGGGGAGCTGTTTTTT	CASSLSGAGGTGELFF
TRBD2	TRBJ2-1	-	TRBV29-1	TGCAGCGTTGAACAAATGAGCGGGAACAATGAGCAGTTCTTC	CSVEQMSGNNEQFF
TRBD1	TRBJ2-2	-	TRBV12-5	TGTGCTAGTGGTTTGCAGACAGGGGCACTGAACACCGGGGAGCTGTTTTTT	CASGLQTGALNTGELFF
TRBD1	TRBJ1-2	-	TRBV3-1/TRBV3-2	TGTGCCAGCAGCCAAGGCCCTGGACAGGGGAGCTATGGCTACACCTTC	CASSQGPGQGSYGYTF
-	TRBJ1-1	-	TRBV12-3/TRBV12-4	TGTGCCAGCGGAGTCACTGAAGCTTTCTTT	CASGVTEAFF
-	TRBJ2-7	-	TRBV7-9	TGTGCCAGCAGCTTAGGAGTTAACTCCTACGAGCAGTACTTC	CASSLGVNSYEQYF
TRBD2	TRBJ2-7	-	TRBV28	TGTGCCAGCAGCCTCATCGGGACTAGGGGTGGAAGATCCCACGAGCAGTACTTC	CASSLIGTRGGRSHEQYF
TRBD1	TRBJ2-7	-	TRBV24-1	TGTGCCACCAGTGACCCTGGACAGGGTGGCGAGCAGTACTTC	CATSDPGQGGEQYF
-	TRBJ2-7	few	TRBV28	TGTGCCAGCAGTTCCCAGGAACTCAAGACCTACGAGCAGTACTTC	CASSSQELKTYEQYF
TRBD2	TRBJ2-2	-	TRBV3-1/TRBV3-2	TGTGCCAGCAGCCACCTAGCGGGCACCGGGGAGCTGTTTTTT	CASSHLAGTGELFF
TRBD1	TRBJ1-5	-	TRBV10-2	TGCGCCAGCAGGGACAGGGGGAATAGCAATCAGCCCCAGCATTTT	CASRDRGNSNQPQHF
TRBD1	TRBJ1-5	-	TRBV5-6	TGTGCCAGCAGCTTGAAGAGGGGGCAACAGCCCCAGCATTTT	CASSLKRGQQPQHF
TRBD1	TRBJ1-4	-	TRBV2	TGTGCCAGCAGTAGGGACAGGGGAACAGTTAATGAAAAACTGTTTTTT	CASSRDRGTVNEKLFF
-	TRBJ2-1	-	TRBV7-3	TGTGCCAGCAGCCACTTGACTGGGGGCGTCAATGAGCAGTTCTTC	CASSHLTGGVNEQFF
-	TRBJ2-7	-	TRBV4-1	TGCGCCAGCAGCCAAGTGACGGGTTCCTACGAGCAGTACTTC	CASSQVTGSYEQYF
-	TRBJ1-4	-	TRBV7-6	TGTGCCAGCAGCTTAAGGGAGGTTGGCAGAACTAATGAAAAACTGTTTTTT	CASSLREVGRTNEKLFF
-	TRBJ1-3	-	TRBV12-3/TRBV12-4	TGTGCCAGCAGCGCACATTCTGGAAACACCATATATTTT	CASSAHSGNTIYF
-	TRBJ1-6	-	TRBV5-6	TGTGCCAGCAGCCTCAGGGATCGACCCCTCCACTTT	CASSLRDRPLHF
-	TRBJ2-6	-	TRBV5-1	TGCGCCAGCAGATACTCGGGATTTGGGGCCAACGTCCTGACTTTC	CASRYSGFGANVLTF
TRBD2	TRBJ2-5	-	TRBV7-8	TGTGCCAGCAGCTCGGGACTAGCGGGGGGGCAGGAGACCCAGTACTTC	CASSSGLAGGQETQYF
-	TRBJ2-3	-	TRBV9	TGTGCCAGCAGCGTACTAAGCACAGATACGCAGTATTTT	CASSVLSTDTQYF
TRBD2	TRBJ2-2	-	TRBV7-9	TGTGCCAGCAGCGCCCCGACTAGCGGGAGGGCCCCCGGGGAGCTGTTTTTT	CASSAPTSGRAPGELFF